A few counts support the clone carrying this TCR beta chain. Its antigen remains unidentified. Per donor, one heparinised blood draw averaged about 116 mL. These data belong to a study of beta chain features in type 1 diabetes. Study overall: Examination covered under 110 million sorted cells spanning all samples.

There are 13 residues in the CDR3. Germline lookup yields CDR1 KGHSH and CDR2 LQKENI. V lost 2 bases and J lost 4, with 8 bases in between. TCRB transcripts that were expressed got sequenced, as all of the isolated RNA had been reverse transcribed. Sequencing was performed with immunoSEQ multiplex PCR; in TCRdb, only in-frame clones are kept and a portion is missing. The sample has roughly 140,000 clones; about a tenth are singletons. General study findings and limits: It was not settled here whether HLA type affects TCRB rearrangement. When Type 1 diabetes patients were examined, their TCRB CDR3s proved moderately but significantly shorter in all four CD4+ subsets.

The TCR originated in a man under 40 with type 1 diabetes. Source material: central memory CD4+ T cells from blood. V and J are TRBV18 and TRBJ1-1; D perhaps matches TRBD1 (5 bases). CDR3 in amino acids: CASSPMGGTEAFF. As DNA, the CDR3 is TGTGCCAGCTCACCAATGGGGGGCACTGAAGCTTTCTTT.